The clone carrying this TCR beta chain came up many times. Its antigen is still unknown. TCRdb re-derived calls from the multiplex PCR reads in MiXCR, one entry per CDR3 protein. The table includes approximately 190,000 distinct CDR3 sequences, around 29% detected once. The lymph nodes were axillary draining lymph nodes from breast cancer patients. These data come from a study of breast tumors, draining lymph nodes, adjacent tissues. Whole-study findings and limits: Tumor T cell lymph node origin was a supported hypothesis, not proven. Luminal-like breast cancer showed significantly greater tumor-nontumor repertoire similarity than basal-like breast cancer did.

CDR3 length equals 15 residues. V dropped 0 bases and J dropped 2; count of bases not matched to a gene: 1. Germline V gene data show CDR1 as SGHTS and CDR2 as YDEGEE. The rearrangement joins TRBV5-8 to TRBJ2-5; 10 bases align to TRBD1. This TCR came from a female donor with breast cancer. Some clones in this sample may be carry-over from other donors' samples. The sequenced sample consisted of axillary lymph node tissue. The CDR3: CASSLGTGGQETQYF. The CDR3 nucleotides are TGTGCCAGCAGCTTGGGGACAGGGGGTCAAGAGACCCAGTACTTC.